This is a list of T cell receptor beta chains from one sample in a study of T-cell reconstitution after alpha-beta-depleted transplantation in children. From the PCR reads, TCRdb called clonotypes with MiXCR, one entry per CDR3 protein. Of a few hundred thousand distinct CDR3 sequences in the sample, 20% to 30% were seen once. The sample in question was PBMCs, mostly from graft donor cells, obtained 360 days after TCRalphabeta/CD19-depleted stem cell transplant. The receptors stem from a female patient between 2 and 10 years old who had a stem cell transplant for congenital amegakaryocytic thrombocytopenia, so the T cells may come from the graft donor. Each CDR3 is given with its conserved first and last residue. The D gene is left open where the match is weak. Where a row states a size, it is once, few, many or the class of an expanded clone; other rows omit it.

D	J	V	size	DNA	CDR3
.	TRBJ1-1	TRBV20-1	few	TGCAGTGCTAGAGCCGGGACCTTGAACACTGAAGCTTTCTTT	CSARAGTLNTEAFF
TRBD2	TRBJ2-5	TRBV3-1	.	TGTGCCAGCAGCCAAGAAAAACTAGCGGAGACCCAGTACTTC	CASSQEKLAETQYF
TRBD2	TRBJ2-3	TRBV5-1	.	TGCGCCAGCACACTAGCGGGAGGGCCTAGAACAGATACGCAGTATTTT	CASTLAGGPRTDTQYF
.	TRBJ2-7	TRBV29-1	.	TGCAGCGCTTTAGCCGATATGAGCTCCTACGAGCAGTACTTC	CSALADMSSYEQYF
.	TRBJ1-4	TRBV30	.	TGTGCCTGGAGCCGCTCTCACCGAATCTCCGAAAAACTGTTTTTT	CAWSRSHRISEKLFF
TRBD2	TRBJ2-1	TRBV10-3	few	TGTGCCACGGTACTAGCGGGAGCGTTTAATGAGCAGTTCTTC	CATVLAGAFNEQFF
.	TRBJ2-3	TRBV7-2	.	TGTGCCAGCAGCTTAGTTTCACTCACAGATACGCAGTATTTT	CASSLVSLTDTQYF
.	TRBJ1-2	TRBV6-1	few	TGTGCCAGCAGTGAGACAGGCTATGGCTACACCTTC	CASSETGYGYTF
TRBD2	TRBJ2-3	TRBV5-1	.	TGCGCCAGCAGCTTCGACGGGACTAGCGGGAGGGTAAGCCCCACAGATACGCAGTATTTT	CASSFDGTSGRVSPTDTQYF
.	TRBJ2-7	TRBV11-2	.	TGTGCCAGCAGCTTAGTCCCTAGCGACTCCTACGAGCAGTACTTC	CASSLVPSDSYEQYF
.	TRBJ1-1	TRBV5-1	few	TGCGCCAGCAGCTTGTTGGGGCCGATGAACACTGAAGCTTTCTTT	CASSLLGPMNTEAFF
TRBD2	TRBJ2-3	TRBV4-1	.	TGCGCCAGCAGCCAAGGTTTTAGGCTAGCGGGAGTCCTGGGCACAGATACGCAGTATTTT	CASSQGFRLAGVLGTDTQYF
TRBD2	TRBJ2-1	TRBV28	many	TGTGCCAGCAGTCTATCCCTAGCGGGAGGTGGTGAGCAGTTCTTC	CASSLSLAGGGEQFF
.	TRBJ1-2	TRBV5-1	.	TGCGCCAGCAGCCCCGGACAGCATAACTATGGCTACACCTTC	CASSPGQHNYGYTF
TRBD1	TRBJ1-3	TRBV12-3/TRBV12-4	few	TGTGCCAGCAGACAGGGGGCCACCCTTGGAAACACCATATATTTT	CASRQGATLGNTIYF
TRBD1	TRBJ1-3	TRBV2	.	TGTGCCAGCAGTGAGGACAGGGGATACACCATATATTTT	CASSEDRGYTIYF
.	TRBJ2-2	TRBV4-2	.	TGTGCCAGCAGCCAAGATATAGGGAGCACCGGGGAGCTGTTTTTT	CASSQDIGSTGELFF
TRBD2	TRBJ2-5	TRBV4-2	.	TGTGCCAGCAGCCAAGATCTAGCGGGGGCTGAGGAGACCCAGTACTTC	CASSQDLAGAEETQYF
.	TRBJ2-1	TRBV20-1	many	TGCAGTGCTAGACCAAGCTCCTACAATGAGCAGTTCTTC	CSARPSSYNEQFF
.	TRBJ2-7	TRBV5-1	few	TGCGCCAGCAGCTTGGAACAGGGCTACGAGCAGTACTTC	CASSLEQGYEQYF
TRBD1	TRBJ2-1	TRBV5-1	many	TGCGCCAGCAGCTTGGAGATAGGGGGCGCACGGAATGAGCAGTTCTTC	CASSLEIGGARNEQFF
.	TRBJ2-7	TRBV7-8	many	TGTGCCAGCAGCTTTGCGGCCTCCGAGCAGTACTTC	CASSFAASEQYF
TRBD1	TRBJ2-1	TRBV24-1	.	TGTGCCACCAGTGATACTAGGACAGGGGGCTTCAATGAGCAGTTCTTC	CATSDTRTGGFNEQFF
TRBD1	TRBJ2-5	TRBV7-6	.	TGTGCCAGCAGCGGCCGAGGGACAGGGGCAGAGACCCAGTACTTC	CASSGRGTGAETQYF
.	TRBJ2-3	TRBV10-3	few	TGTGCCATCAGTGATATGGGGGGCACAGATACGCAGTATTTT	CAISDMGGTDTQYF
.	TRBJ1-1	TRBV12-3/TRBV12-4	few	TGTGCCAGCAGTTTCTCCGATTACACTGAAGCTTTCTTT	CASSFSDYTEAFF
.	TRBJ1-1	TRBV29-1	few	TGCAGCGTTCAAACCCAGGGAATTAAGGCTTTTACCACTGAAGCTTTCTTT	CSVQTQGIKAFTTEAFF
.	TRBJ2-7	TRBV10-3	few	TGTGCCATCAGTGGGTGGCAGACCTACGAGCAGTACTTC	CAISGWQTYEQYF
.	TRBJ2-1	TRBV3-1	.	TGTGCCAGCAGCCCGCGAGGCGCGAGCTCCTACAATGAGCAGTTCTTC	CASSPRGASSYNEQFF
.	TRBJ2-1	TRBV5-1	once	TGCGCCAGCAGCTTGGGCGGGGTCAACAATGAGCAGTTCTTC	CASSLGGVNNEQFF
.	TRBJ2-6	TRBV5-5	.	TGTGCCAGCAGTTCCATTACAGGCTGGGGGGTAACCTTGTCAAAAAGCTCTGGGGCCAACGTCCTGACTTTC	CASSSITGWGVTLSKSSGANVLTF
.	TRBJ1-3	TRBV12-3/TRBV12-4	.	TGTGCCAGCAGTTTAGAAGTTTTGGTAAACACCATATATTTT	CASSLEVLVNTIYF
TRBD2	TRBJ2-1	TRBV12-3/TRBV12-4	.	TGTGCCAGCAGGACCGGGACTAGCGTCAATGAGCAGTTCTTC	CASRTGTSVNEQFF
TRBD1	TRBJ2-2	TRBV28	.	TGTGCCAGCAGTTTTTTGGACAGGGAACTCACCGGGGAGCTGTTTTTT	CASSFLDRELTGELFF
TRBD2	TRBJ2-3	TRBV11-2	.	TGTGCCAGCAGCCCGGGGATTACTAGCGGGGGTTTTGCAGATACGCAGTATTTT	CASSPGITSGGFADTQYF
.	TRBJ2-5	TRBV12-3/TRBV12-4	once	TGTGCCAGCAGTGGAGGGAAGAGTGAGACACAGTACTTC	CASSGGKSETQYF
.	TRBJ1-4	TRBV20-1	.	TGCAGTGCTGGAGGCTTGGCAGGGGAGAGTGATGTGCTTGAAAAACTGTTTTTT	CSAGGLAGESDVLEKLFF
.	TRBJ1-1	TRBV20-1	few	TGCAGTGCTAACGGAATCACTGAAGCTTTCTTT	CSANGITEAFF
.	TRBJ2-5	TRBV29-1	many	TGCAGCGTTCCTTCGGAAGAGACCCAGTACTTC	CSVPSEETQYF
.	TRBJ2-5	TRBV15	.	TGTCCCACGACTCCTTCAAGCCAGGAGACCCAGTACTTC	CPTTPSSQETQYF
.	TRBJ2-6	TRBV5-1	.	TGCGCCAGCAGCTTGGCCGCAGGTACTGGGGCCAACGTCCTGACTTTC	CASSLAAGTGANVLTF
.	TRBJ1-1	TRBV29-1	few	TGCAGCGCCGCTGGTCCTGAAGCTTTCTTT	CSAAGPEAFF
.	TRBJ2-4	TRBV3-1	.	TGTGCCAGCAGTCAAACAGGGTTAAGGCGAAGAAACATTCAGTACTTC	CASSQTGLRRRNIQYF
.	TRBJ1-2	TRBV20-1	.	TGCAGTGCTAAGACAGGCGGTGGCTACACCTTC	CSAKTGGGYTF
TRBD1	TRBJ2-2	TRBV11-2	.	TGTGCCAGCGTCCAAGATGGACAGGGTACCGGGGAGCTGTTTTTT	CASVQDGQGTGELFF
TRBD1	TRBJ2-7	TRBV2	few	TGTGCCAGCAGTGGCCTCGGGACAGGGAGATACGAGCAGTACTTC	CASSGLGTGRYEQYF
TRBD1	TRBJ1-2	TRBV4-1	.	TGCGCCAGCAGCCTTCCGACAGGGGGCAACTATGGCTACACCTTC	CASSLPTGGNYGYTF
TRBD2	TRBJ2-1	TRBV27	.	TGTGCCAGCAGTTTATTCCGGACTAGCGGGGCCCCCTACAATGAGCAGTTCTTC	CASSLFRTSGAPYNEQFF
.	TRBJ1-3	TRBV28	.	TGTGCCAGCACCGTATATGGCGGGTGGCTGGGCCGGGGCTCTGGAAACACCATATATTTT	CASTVYGGWLGRGSGNTIYF
.	TRBJ2-3	TRBV7-2	few	TGTGCCAGCAGCTTAGGGCTGATAGATACGCAGTATTTT	CASSLGLIDTQYF
.	TRBJ1-5	TRBV21-1	few	TGTGCCAGCAGCAGCTGGACAGGGGTAGGACAGCCCCAGCATTTT	CASSSWTGVGQPQHF
TRBD2	TRBJ2-1	TRBV24-1	few	TGTGCCACCGAGGGGGGGGCTAGCGGGAGGAAGCACAATGAGCAGTTCTTC	CATEGGASGRKHNEQFF
TRBD2	TRBJ2-5	TRBV9	.	TGTGCCAGCAGCGTCCGCGGGCTAGCGGGAGGCGGGTCCCAAGAGACCCAGTACTTC	CASSVRGLAGGGSQETQYF
.	TRBJ2-3	TRBV9	.	TGTGCCAGCAGCGTAGGGACCCTCACAGATACGCAGTATTTT	CASSVGTLTDTQYF
.	TRBJ1-6	TRBV5-1	few	TGCGCCAGCAGCTCGAGGGCAGGGAATGATTCACCCCTCCACTTT	CASSSRAGNDSPLHF
.	TRBJ2-7	TRBV6-1	few	TGTGCCAGCAGGAGGGAAGTAGGAGGCGAGCAGTACTTC	CASRREVGGEQYF
TRBD1	TRBJ2-3	TRBV6-2/TRBV6-3	.	TGTGCCAGCAGTTACAACCCTACGGACAGGGGCAGCACAGATACGCAGTATTTT	CASSYNPTDRGSTDTQYF
TRBD1	TRBJ2-5	TRBV2	few	TGTGCCAGCATAGGACAGGGGGAGGAGACCCAGTACTTC	CASIGQGEETQYF